This TCR beta chain is drawn from a study of PD-L1 blockade in urothelial cancer. Patient sample counts ranged from 1 to 8, pretreatment and on-treatment. The repertoire was sequenced with immunoSEQ multiplex PCR; TCRdb's copy has only in-frame clones and lacks some. The sample has 70,000 or so clones, around four fifths seen once. Germline values: CDR1 SQVTM, CDR2 ANQGSEA. The CDR3 is 13 amino acids. Between the trimmed V and J ends, which lost 4 bases and 2 bases, there was a span of 10 bases. The chain is built from TRBV29-1 and TRBJ2-3, with a weak D call TRBD2 (6 bases). This TCR was sampled from a man aged 65-85 years with urothelial cancer. The specimen comprised PBMCs, sampled around atezolizumab (anti-PD-L1) treatment. The CDR3 here is CSVAGRVTDTQYF. Written as DNA, the CDR3 is TGCAGCGTTGCCGGGAGAGTCACAGATACGCAGTATTTT.